One and the same sample provided the 31 T cell receptor beta chains below, sequenced in a study of T cell responses to AZD1222 COVID-19 vaccine. TCRdb keeps only in-frame clones here, not all; method: immunoSEQ multiplex PCR. Of 160,000 or so clones in the sample, roughly nine tenths were seen once. Sequences were derived from peripheral blood, sampled on day 0 of AZD1222 vaccination. The receptors here all came from an adult in good health.

This clone was observed a single time. This chain connects TRBV6-6 to TRBJ2-2; TRBD1 matches at 7 bases. The trim removed 5 bases at V and 5 bases at J, leaving 17 bases unmatched. The CDR3 length is 18 residues. Germline values: CDR1 MNHNY, CDR2 SVGAGI (reference sequence). CDR3 coding DNA: TGTGCCAGCAGTCTCATGCAAACGACAGGGAGAAAAACCGGGGAGCTGTTTTTT. Translating gives CASSLMQTTGRKTGELFF.

The V gene is TRBV19, the J gene TRBJ2-3; 12 bases match TRBD2. V trimming: 1 base; J trimming: 4 bases; junction bases outside the gene matches: 6. Germline CDR1 LNHDA, CDR2 SQIVND (reference sequence). The CDR3 has 17 amino acids. The CDR3 here is CASSIVKGLAGADTQYF. As DNA, the CDR3 is TGTGCCAGTAGTATAGTCAAGGGACTAGCGGGTGCAGATACGCAGTATTTT.

The gene calls are TRBV28 and TRBJ2-3, with D perhaps TRBD1 (5 bases). V was shortened by 1 base and J by 6 bases, with 11 bases between the two germline ends. Germline lookup yields CDR1 MDHEN and CDR2 SYDVKM. This CDR3 is 14 amino acids long. The CDR3 bases are TGTGCCAGCAGTTTATTGCAGGGCTGGGATACGCAGTATTTT. It specifies CASSLLQGWDTQYF. The full variable domain, its missing parts supplied by reference TRBV28 and TRBJ2-3, is DVKVTQSSRYLVKRTGEKVFLECVQDMDHENMFWYRQDPGLGLRLIYFSYDVKMKEKGDIPEGYSVSREKKERFSLILESASTNQTSMYLCASSLLQGWDTQYFGPGTRLTVL.

The V and J genes are TRBV5-8 and TRBJ2-1, with a weak D call TRBD1 (5 bases). CDR3 size: 12 residues. V was cut by 4 bases and J by 5 bases, with 7 bases left in between. Germline CDR1 SGHTS, CDR2 YDEGEE. The CDR3 sequence is CASSQTDNEQFF. CDR3 nucleotides: TGTGCCAGCAGCCAGACAGACAATGAGCAGTTCTTC.

This chain joins TRBV10-3 and TRBJ2-5; 11 bases agree with TRBD1. The ends lost 6 bases at V and 5 bases at J; junction bases unmatched: 5. The V gene's germline CDR1 is ENHRY and CDR2 SYGVKD. The CDR3 has 14 amino acids. The CDR3 DNA reads as TGTGCCATCAGGGGACAGGGGGGAATGGAGACCCAGTACTTC. Translating gives CAIRGQGGMETQYF.

The V and J genes are TRBV19 and TRBJ1-2; TRBD1 is a possible D gene (5 bases). The CDR3 contains 16 residues. Trimming removed 6 bases from V and 4 bases from J, with 21 bases in between. CDR1 is LNHDA and CDR2 is SQIVND in the germline V gene (reference sequence). The CDR3 region has the DNA TGTGCCAGTAGCTCGGGGGAGGCTCTGCCTCCCTATGGCTACACCTTC. Protein product: CASSSGEALPPYGYTF.

This rearrangement joins TRBV6-2 or TRBV6-3 to TRBJ1-5; D remains unclear. Germline V CDR1 and CDR2: MNHEY, SVGEGT. The CDR3 loop spans 18 amino acids. Trimming shortened V by 2 bases and J by 2 bases, and 19 bases separated the two germline ends. The DNA for the CDR3 is TGTGCCAGCAGTTACCCAAAAGGCGGGGAATTGGGCAATCAGCCCCAGCATTTT. Its translation: CASSYPKGGELGNQPQHF.

V and J are TRBV5-4 and TRBJ1-1, with 8 bases fitting TRBD1. The V gene end was trimmed by 3 bases and the J gene end by 0 bases; junction bases not matched to a gene: 10. Germline values: CDR1 SGHNT, CDR2 YYREEE (reference sequence). This CDR3 spans 17 amino acids. Here the CDR3 DNA reads TGTGCCAGCAGCTCCAACAGGGGGGTGGACGTGAACACTGAAGCTTTCTTT. Translated, it gives CASSSNRGVDVNTEAFF.

This clone showed up just a few times. This chain connects TRBV10-3 to TRBJ2-1; D is tentatively TRBD1 or TRBD2 (7 bases each). The V end lost 6 bases, the J end lost 6 bases, and 21 bases lay between the germline ends. Germline V gene data show CDR1 as ENHRY and CDR2 as SYGVKD. There are 16 residues in the CDR3. In DNA form, the CDR3 reads TGTGCCATCAGCGGGGGGAGGACAGGAAAGGGCAATGAGCAGTTCTTC. This codes for CAISGGRTGKGNEQFF.

The V and J genes are TRBV5-5 and TRBJ1-5; the D is unclear. Trimming took off 4 bases at V and 0 bases at J, with 11 bases between the two ends. There are 15 residues in the CDR3. CDR1 is SGHKS, CDR2 YYEKEE, per germline (reference sequence). The chain's CDR3 is CASSGGAYSNQPQHF. CDR3 DNA sequence: TGTGCCAGCAGCGGCGGAGCTTATAGCAATCAGCCCCAGCATTTT.

The rearrangement joins TRBV6-5 to TRBJ1-5; tentatively, D is TRBD1 (6 bases). Germline lookup yields CDR1 MNHEY and CDR2 SVGAGI. This CDR3 has 14 amino acids. Trimming shortened V by 6 bases and J by 4 bases, and 13 bases separated the two germline ends. The CDR3 reads CASRPGQPNQPQHF. The CDR3 nucleotides are TGTGCCAGCAGGCCCGGACAGCCAAATCAGCCCCAGCATTTT.

The gene calls are TRBV14 and TRBJ2-1; TRBD2 agrees at 8 bases. With V trimmed by 4 bases and J by 8 bases, 4 bases remained unmatched. The CDR3 has 13 residues. The germline gives CDR1 SGHDN, CDR2 FVKESK. In nucleotides, the CDR3 is TGTGCCAGCAGCCCCCTCGGGGGGGATGAGCAGTTCTTC. Protein sequence: CASSPLGGDEQFF.

J is TRBJ1-2 and V is TRBV28, with TRBD1 matching over 8 bases. V shed 4 bases, J shed 4 bases, and the junction held 5 bases outside the gene matches. CDR1 and CDR2 from the germline V gene are MDHEN and SYDVKM. The CDR3 covers 14 residues. The CDR3 region is CASSSTGGRYGYTF. The CDR3 region has the DNA TGTGCCAGCAGTTCTACAGGGGGTCGCTATGGCTACACCTTC.

The V gene is TRBV2, the J gene TRBJ1-2; 7 nucleotides line up with TRBD1. The germline gives CDR1 SNHLY, CDR2 FYNNEI. Trimming removed 1 base from V and 5 bases from J; junction bases left unmatched: 4. This CDR3 has 14 amino acids. CDR3 protein: CASSEDRGGYGYTF. Here the CDR3 DNA reads TGTGCCAGCAGTGAAGACAGGGGAGGATATGGCTACACCTTC. Full variable domain (rest looked up from reference TRBV2 and TRBJ1-2): EPEVTQTPSHQVTQMGQEVILRCVPISNHLYFYWYRQILGQKVEFLVSFYNNEISEKSEIFDDQFSVERPDGSNFTLKIRSTKLEDSAMYFCASSEDRGGYGYTFGSGTRLTVV.

This rearrangement joins TRBV3-1 (or the pseudogene TRBV3-2) to TRBJ2-1; 8 nucleotides line up with TRBD1. The CDR3 sequence is 15 residues long. V lost 6 bases to trimming and J lost 3 bases; unmatched junction nucleotides: 7. Per germline, CDR1 LGHDT and CDR2 YNNKEL (reference sequence). For the CDR3, the DNA is TGTGCCAGCAGGCCTGACAGGGGCAACTACAATGAGCAGTTCTTC. This gives the protein CASRPDRGNYNEQFF.

The V gene is TRBV6-2 or TRBV6-3, the J gene TRBJ1-6, with a weak D call TRBD1 (5 bases). The CDR3 sequence is 13 residues long. Germline V gene sequence: CDR1 MNHEY, CDR2 SVGEGT. Deletions cut 8 bases from V and 5 bases from J, with 10 bases between. The DNA for the CDR3 is TGTGCCAGCGGCCGACAGAATAATTCACCCCTCCACTTT. It is translated as CASGRQNNSPLHF.

The rearrangement uses TRBV4-1 and TRBJ2-5; D is perhaps TRBD1 (6 bases). This CDR3 region has 14 residues. CDR1 is MGHRA and CDR2 is YSYEKL in the germline V gene. V gave up 0 bases and J gave up 2 bases, with 7 bases separating them. CDR3 coding DNA: TGCGCCAGCAGCCAAGATACAGGGCAAGAGACCCAGTACTTC. Amino acids: CASSQDTGQETQYF.

This chain uses TRBV10-3 with TRBJ1-3; TRBD1 is a possible D gene (6 bases). Trimming removed 6 bases from V and 5 bases from J, with 11 bases in between. Germline CDR1 and CDR2: ENHRY and SYGVKD. The CDR3 covers 13 residues. The DNA of the CDR3 is TGTGCCATCAGCCGGGACACGAGAAACACCATATATTTT. Its protein is CAISRDTRNTIYF.

The gene calls are TRBV5-8 and TRBJ2-7; 8 bases agree with TRBD1. CDR1 and CDR2 from the germline V gene are SGHTS and YDEGEE. J gave up 6 bases and V 4 bases, and 6 bases lay outside the gene matches. The CDR3 totals 13 residues. Here the CDR3 DNA reads TGTGCCAGCAGCCCACGTCAGGGGGCCGAGCAGTACGTC. Encoded protein: CASSPRQGAEQYV.

The J gene is TRBJ1-6, the V gene TRBV30, with 7 bases that match TRBD1. Losses at the gene ends were 1 base for V and 7 bases for J; bases not matched to a gene: 4. This CDR3 is 14 amino acids long. The germline V gene encodes CDR1 GTSNPN and CDR2 SVGIG (reference sequence). In DNA form, the CDR3 reads TGTGCCTGGAGTGGGACAGGCCCCAATTCACCCCTCCACTTT. Protein sequence: CAWSGTGPNSPLHF. The full variable domain, with the rest looked up from reference TRBV30 and TRBJ1-6, is SQTIHQWPATLVQPVGSPLSLECTVEGTSNPNLYWYRQAAGRGLQLLFYSVGIGQISSEVPQNLSASRPQDRQFILSSKKLLLSDSGFYLCAWSGTGPNSPLHFGNGTRLTVT.

The chain joins TRBV2 to TRBJ2-7; 8 positions match TRBD2. Trimming cost V 3 bases and J 4 bases; bases outside gene matches: 2. Per the germline V gene, CDR1 is SNHLY and CDR2 is FYNNEI. The CDR3 totals 13 residues. The CDR3 here is CASSEREDYEQYF. CDR3 DNA: TGTGCCAGCAGTGAGCGGGAGGATTACGAGCAGTACTTC.

The chain combines TRBV18 with TRBJ1-5; maybe TRBD1 (5 bases). This CDR3 region has 16 residues. In germline, CDR1 is KGHSH, CDR2 LQKENI. The V and J ends lost 0 bases and 5 bases respectively, with 14 bases between them. CDR3 nucleotides: TGTGCCAGCTCACCACCGGGACTCCCGGGAGATCAGCCCCAGCATTTT. Translating gives CASSPPGLPGDQPQHF.

The chain recombines TRBV18 with TRBJ1-3; D not certain. This CDR3 contains 15 residues. Germline V gene data show CDR1 as KGHSH and CDR2 as LQKENI. Trimming removed 3 bases from V and 0 bases from J, with 9 bases in between. The CDR3 DNA is TGTGCCAGCTCACCGATGATCAGCTCTGGAAACACCATATATTTT. It specifies CASSPMISSGNTIYF.

The chain links TRBV28 to TRBJ1-2; 9 nucleotides line up with TRBD1. This CDR3 is 17 amino acids long. Germline values: CDR1 MDHEN, CDR2 SYDVKM. J gave up 8 bases and V 2 bases, and 15 bases lay outside the gene matches. The CDR3 DNA follows: TGTGCCAGCAGTTTACCTCATCCGGGACAGGGCCCAGGGGGCTACACCTTC. Its protein is CASSLPHPGQGPGGYTF.

J is TRBJ2-7 and V is TRBV27; 8 nucleotides line up with TRBD2. Germline CDR1 MNHEY, CDR2 SMNVEV (reference sequence). The CDR3 spans 15 residues. V shed 7 bases and J 2 bases; nucleotides not matched to a gene: 10. The CDR3 here is CASITRGDRTYEQYF. The DNA for the CDR3 is TGTGCCAGCATAACGCGGGGGGATAGGACCTACGAGCAGTACTTC.

V is TRBV3-1 (or the pseudogene TRBV3-2) and J is TRBJ2-1; D gene uncertain. Germline assignment: CDR1 LGHDT and CDR2 YNNKEL (reference sequence). The CDR3 has 12 residues. Trimming removed 1 base at V and 8 bases at J, with 6 bases between. The chain's CDR3 is CASSQVEYEQFF. Written as DNA, the CDR3 is TGTGCCAGCAGCCAAGTAGAATATGAGCAGTTCTTC.

The genes are TRBV30 and TRBJ1-5; the D is unclear. Trimming took 1 base from V and 5 from J, leaving 9 bases between them. This CDR3 is 13 amino acids long. Germline-derived CDR1 and CDR2 are GTSNPN and SVGIG (reference sequence). The CDR3 region has the DNA TGTGCCTGGAGTGCGGGGTTTGATCAGCCCCAGCATTTT. It specifies CAWSAGFDQPQHF.

In its sample, this clone was seen once. The rearrangement links TRBV27 to TRBJ1-5, with D possibly TRBD1 on 5 matching bases. Germline V gives CDR1 MNHEY, CDR2 SMNVEV (reference sequence). The ends were cut back, 3 bases at V and 7 bases at J, with 7 bases in the middle. The CDR3 length is 12 residues. The CDR3 protein is CASSFTGQPQHF. Written as DNA, the CDR3 is TGTGCCAGCAGTTTTACAGGACAGCCCCAGCATTTT.

This clone counts as medium-sized. The V gene is TRBV6-6, the J gene TRBJ1-3, with D maybe TRBD1 (5 bases). Per the germline V gene, CDR1 is MNHNY and CDR2 is SVGAGI (reference sequence). The CDR3 runs 13 residues. Trimming pared 5 bases from V and 4 bases from J, leaving 9 bases between. CDR3 DNA: TGTGCCAGCAGTCTCAGGGAAGGAAACACCATATATTTT. Amino acids: CASSLREGNTIYF.

The chain links TRBV20-1 to TRBJ1-2, with TRBD1 matching over 10 bases. The CDR3 sequence is 11 residues long. Germline V gene sequence: CDR1 DFQATT, CDR2 SNEGSKA (reference sequence). The CDR3 reads CRGQGHYGYTF. DNA for the CDR3: TGCAGGGGACAGGGGCACTATGGCTACACCTTC.

The chain has TRBV28 and TRBJ2-1, with 15 bases that match TRBD2. Germline V gene sequence: CDR1 MDHEN, CDR2 SYDVKM. There are 18 residues in the CDR3. The junction had 13 bases not matched to a gene; V was cut back by 5 bases and J by 8 bases. The CDR3 loop reads CASSLQGLAGGRTHEQFF. The CDR3 nucleotides are TGTGCCAGCAGTCTACAGGGACTAGCGGGGGGCCGTACCCATGAGCAGTTCTTC.